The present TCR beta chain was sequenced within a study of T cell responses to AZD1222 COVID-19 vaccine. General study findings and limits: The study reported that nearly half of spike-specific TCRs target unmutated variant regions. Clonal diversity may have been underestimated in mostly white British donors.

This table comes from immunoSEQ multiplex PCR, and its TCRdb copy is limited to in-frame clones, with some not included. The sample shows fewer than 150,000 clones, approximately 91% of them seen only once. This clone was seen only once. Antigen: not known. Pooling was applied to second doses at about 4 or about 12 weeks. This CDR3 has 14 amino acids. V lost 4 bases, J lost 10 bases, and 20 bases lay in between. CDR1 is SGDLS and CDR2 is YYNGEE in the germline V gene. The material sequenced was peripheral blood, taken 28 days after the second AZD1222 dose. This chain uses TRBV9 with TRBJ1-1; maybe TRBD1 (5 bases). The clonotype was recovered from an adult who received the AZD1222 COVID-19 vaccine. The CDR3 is CASSPRQSPRGAFF. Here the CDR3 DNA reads TGTGCCAGCAGCCCAAGACAGAGTCCTAGAGGAGCTTTCTTT.